The 2 T cell receptor beta chains below come from one sample, sequenced in a study of T cell responses to AZD1222 COVID-19 vaccine. Produced via immunoSEQ multiplex PCR; TCRdb's table is partial and in-frame only. This sample yields approximately 140,000 clones, of which roughly 90% are seen a single time; roughly 3.4% belongs to the top ten. Sequences were derived from peripheral blood, sampled 28 days after the second AZD1222 dose. The receptors here all came from an adult who received the AZD1222 COVID-19 vaccine.

The chain joins TRBV24-1 to TRBJ1-2; perhaps TRBD1 as D (5 bases). V was pared by 3 bases and J by 1 base, with 11 bases between. Germline V gene sequence: CDR1 KGHDR, CDR2 SFDVKD. This CDR3 is built from 15 residues. For the CDR3, the DNA is TGTGCCACCAGTGATGCGGGTGGGGGTAACTATGGCTACACCTTC. Its translation: CATSDAGGGNYGYTF.

The J gene is TRBJ1-5, the V gene TRBV7-2; the D gene is possibly TRBD1 (5 bases). Germline V gives CDR1 SGHTA, CDR2 FQGNSA. Trimming removed 5 bases at V and 7 bases at J, with 12 bases between. The CDR3 is made up of 13 amino acids. The CDR3 spells CASSAPGGQPQHF. In DNA form, the CDR3 reads TGTGCCAGCAGCGCCCCGGGGGGACAGCCCCAGCATTTT. Together with reference TRBV7-2 and TRBJ1-5, the CDR3 gives the full variable domain: GAGVSQSPSNKVTEKGKDVELRCDPISGHTALYWYRQSLGQGLEFLIYFQGNSAPDKSGLPSDRFSAERTGGSVSTLTIQRTQQEDSAVYLCASSAPGGQPQHFGDGTRLSIL.